The 2 T cell receptor beta chains presented below share a single source sample, sequenced in a study of glioma-infiltrating T cells. Amplification of TCR alpha and beta CDR3 regions from RNA used iRepertoire nested multiplex PCR. TCRdb re-derived calls from the multiplex PCR reads in MiXCR, one entry per CDR3 protein. This sample has about 400,000 distinct CDR3 sequences, with about two fifths found just once. The sample comprised glioma tissue, nonneoplastic brain tissue, or PBMCs (not recorded which). The source of these receptors is a human donor with low-grade glioma or glioblastoma, undergoing nonglioma brain surgery, or in good health (not recorded which).

Note on this clonotype: The germline gene is not matched at one end of the junction; a read error may be the cause. The V call is TRBV14, the J call TRBJ2-7, with TRBD1 as a possible D gene (6 bases). The CDR3 length is 13 residues. The germline V gene has CDR1 SGHDN and CDR2 FVKESK. The CDR3, as DNA: TGTGCCAGCAGACAAGAGAGGGGGTCCGAGGAGTACTTC. Amino acids: CASRQERGSEEYF.

This clonotype was seen ten or more times. The chain recombines TRBV6-1 with TRBJ2-7; 7 bases fit TRBD2. V shed 2 bases, J shed 7 bases, and the junction held 8 bases outside the gene matches. The CDR3 runs to 14 residues. Germline-derived CDR1 and CDR2 are MNHNS and SASEGT. The chain's CDR3 is CASSELVGGGEQYF. The CDR3 region has the DNA TGTGCCAGCAGTGAATTAGTCGGCGGGGGAGAGCAGTACTTC.